These 21 T cell receptor beta chains were sequenced from one sample in a study of tumor-infiltrating lymphocytes in primary liver carcinoma (dated by TCRdb to about 2017). Total RNA and DNA were co-extracted without cell sorting from roughly 20-30 mg of bulk tissue using the AllPrep DNA/RNA mini kit. The run used an Illumina HiSeq 2500. TCRbeta-specific cDNA was reverse-transcribed from 500 ng total RNA using a constant-region primer and ProtoScript II reverse transcriptase. Construction of the TCRbeta libraries relied on three nested rounds of multiplex PCR, following a slightly modified ARM-PCR procedure. Multiplex TRBV1-TRBV30 forward primers and a Cbeta reverse primer were used in the first two PCR rounds, each of which was run for around 9 cycles. The public sequencing data were trimmed at Q25 with fastp and processed into clonotypes with MiXCR by TCRdb, which kept only in-frame beta chains. A single entry per CDR3 protein holds the most common genes and DNA from its merged rows. The sample table lists about 110,000 distinct CDR3 sequences, roughly four fifths of them with a count of one. 15% to 20% of the sample rests with the top ten.

Sequenced sample: liver tumor tissue from sampling region 3. The sample's cell subset or site label, in plain terms: tumor region T3, left-lateral pole. These TCRs come from a man aged 35 to 55 with primary liver carcinoma and hepatitis B virus infection.

A word on this clonotype: This CDR3 is missing its conserved last phenylalanine or tryptophan, likely due to a read error. The CDR3: CASSIGPPRGQYC. The CDR3 region has the DNA TGTGCCAGCAGCATAGGACCCCCTCGGGGGCAGTACTGC. The chain joins TRBV5-4 to TRBJ2-7, with a possible D match to TRBD2 (5 bases). With 4 bases removed from V and 9 bases from J, the gap between germline ends came to 17 bases. The CDR3 length is 13 residues. Germline values: CDR1 SGHNT, CDR2 YYREEE (reference sequence).

The chain carries TRBV5-1 and TRBJ2-5; 9 bases line up with TRBD2. Looked up from germline, CDR1 is SGHRS and CDR2 is YFSETQ. The J segment lost 4 bases and the V segment lost 0 bases, leaving 7 bases of the junction unmatched. The CDR3 covers 16 residues. The CDR3 here is CASSLGGPAGGETQYF. The CDR3 DNA reads as TGCGCCAGCAGCTTGGGTGGACCAGCGGGAGGAGAGACCCAGTACTTC.

This clonotype is medium-sized (0.01 to 0.1%). The J gene is TRBJ1-2, the V gene TRBV10-2; the D is unclear. V lost 5 bases to trimming and J lost 3 bases, with 10 bases between them. The CDR3 length is 13 residues. CDR1 and CDR2 from the germline V gene are WSHSY and SAAADI. The CDR3: CASSFLKDYGYTF. CDR3 nucleotide sequence: TGCGCCAGCAGTTTCCTAAAGGACTATGGCTACACCTTC.

On this clonotype: At one end the junction does not follow the germline gene, possibly because of a read error. The V gene is TRBV5-1, the J gene TRBJ2-4; TRBD1 aligns across 7 bases. The CDR3 totals 15 residues. Germline V CDR1 and CDR2: SGHRS, YFSETQ. The CDR3 sequence is CTSSATGIAKNIQYF. CDR3 in DNA: TGTACCAGCAGCGCGACAGGGATAGCCAAAAACATTCAGTACTTC.

CDR3 region: CSGAKGSYGYTF. CDR3 coding DNA: TGCAGCGGAGCGAAAGGATCCTATGGCTACACCTTC. V gene TRBV29-1 combines with J gene TRBJ1-2; D remains ambiguous. This CDR3 region has 12 residues. Germline CDR1 is SQVTM and CDR2 is ANQGSEA. The ends were cut back, 7 bases at V and 4 bases at J, with 13 bases in the middle.

This clonotype was detected only a few times. This may stem from a read error, because a much larger clone lies one nucleotide away. A read error is likely, as this CDR3 ends without the conserved phenylalanine or tryptophan. This chain connects TRBV7-9 to TRBJ1-6; TRBD1 is a possible D gene (5 bases). V was pared by 3 bases and J by 10 bases, with 13 bases between. Germline V gene data show CDR1 as SEHNR and CDR2 as FQNEAQ (reference sequence). This CDR3 spans 14 amino acids. In DNA, the CDR3 is TGTGCCAGCAGCTTGGAGGGACCCGGATCACCCCTCCACCTT. Encoded protein: CASSLEGPGSPLHL.

Details on this clonotype: The junction and the germline gene differ at one end; a read error may be behind it. The chain employs TRBV28 and TRBJ2-6; 8 bases map to TRBD1. The CDR3 runs 17 residues. The germline gives CDR1 MDHEN, CDR2 SYDVKM. The CDR3 protein is CASSRNSGGSRANVLTF. The CDR3 DNA sequence: TGTGCCAGCAGTCGGAATTCAGGGGGCTCGAGGGCCAATGTCCTGACTTTC.

The gene calls are TRBV6-5 and TRBJ1-1; D is unresolved. The germline gives CDR1 MNHEY, CDR2 SVGAGI. The CDR3 runs to 14 residues. Here the CDR3 DNA reads TGTGACAGTAGTTACTCGTTCGGGAGGGCTGAAGCTTTCTTT. Translation: CDSSYSFGRAEAFF.

Here the CDR3 DNA reads TGTGCCAGCAGCCAGGATCGGTTGGTAGTGGGAGGGCCCGGGGAGACCCAGTACTTC. This translates into CASSQDRLVVGGPGETQYF. This chain links TRBV4-2 with TRBJ2-5, with TRBD2 identical over 7 bases. V shed 3 bases and J 5 bases; nucleotides not matched to a gene: 21. CDR1 and CDR2 from the germline V gene are LGHNA and YNFKEQ. The CDR3 covers 19 residues.

Turning to this clonotype: The junction does not match germline at one end; this may be a read error. J is TRBJ2-2 and V is TRBV4-2, with D possibly being TRBD1 or TRBD2 (5 bases each). Looked up from germline, CDR1 is LGHNA and CDR2 is YNFKEQ. The CDR3 extends over 15 amino acids. The CDR3 DNA sequence: TGTGCCAGCAACCAGTTGACAGACCACACCGGGGAGCTGTGTTTT. Residues: CASNQLTDHTGELCF.

Remarks on this clonotype: A junction boundary mismatches the germline segment, possibly from a read error. The chain employs TRBV5-1 and TRBJ2-1; 9 bases are a match to TRBD1. Germline-derived CDR1 and CDR2 are SGHRS and YFSETQ. This CDR3 is built from 16 residues. The CDR3 coding sequence is TGCGCCAGCAGATTGGCCCCGGGACAGGGATACAATGAGCAGATCTTC. Amino acids: CASRLAPGQGYNEQIF.

Concerning this clonotype itself: An end of the junction does not agree with germline; a read error may underlie this. V gene TRBV13 combines with J gene TRBJ2-7; D may correspond to TRBD1 or TRBD2 (6 bases each). Per the germline V gene, CDR1 is PRHDT and CDR2 is FYEKMQ (reference sequence). The CDR3 runs 14 residues. The CDR3 DNA reads as TGTGCCAGCAGTTTAGGGGGGAGTAACTGCGAGCAGTACTTC. Translating it yields CASSLGGSNCEQYF.

A remark on this clonotype: A read error may be the cause here, since a much bigger clone is one base away. V and J are TRBV24-1 and TRBJ2-7, with D possibly TRBD1 on 5 matching bases. The CDR3 contains 14 residues. Germline CDR1 and CDR2: KGHDR and SFDVKD. This CDR3 is CATSVETVSYERYF. The CDR3 DNA is TGTGCCACCAGTGTTGAGACAGTTTCCTACGAGCGGTACTTC.

Turning to this clonotype: One junction end disagrees with the germline gene, perhaps due to a read error. CDR3 sequence (DNA): TGTTCCAGCAGTTACAGGAACGCTGAGCAGTTCTTC. It codes for CSSSYRNAEQFF. The rearrangement links TRBV6-2 or TRBV6-3 to TRBJ2-1, with D perhaps matching TRBD1 (5 bases). CDR1 is MNHEY and CDR2 is SVGEGT in the germline V gene. CDR3 length: 12 residues.

Comment on this clonotype: Lacking the conserved final phenylalanine or tryptophan, this CDR3 likely reflects a read error. It is unclear where the CDR3 begins or ends on the DNA, so no DNA is shown, and the CDR3 is as TCRdb lists it. The rearrangement links TRBV29-1 to TRBJ1-1; whether TRBD1, the table's D call, matches the DNA was not checked. The CDR3 is 15 residues long, counting both termini. CDR1 and CDR2 from the germline V gene are SQVTM and ANQGSEA. The CDR3 loop is CNVAPGWGMNTETFI.

The chain has TRBV7-9 and TRBJ2-7, with D perhaps TRBD1 (6 bases). V was clipped by 4 bases and J by 13 bases, with 17 bases between them. The CDR3 loop spans 12 amino acids. CDR1 is SEHNR and CDR2 is FQNEAQ in the germline V gene (reference sequence). This CDR3 reads CASSWAGDGHYF. The DNA of the CDR3 is TGTGCCAGCAGCTGGGCAGGGGACGGGCACTACTTC.

CDR3 in DNA: TGTGCCAGCAGTTTGCCGAGGGAGAACACGGATGCGCAGTATTTT. Translation: CASSLPRENTDAQYF. The chain uses TRBV11-1 and TRBJ2-3; D may be TRBD2 (5 bases). V lost 6 bases, J lost 10 bases, and 23 bases lay in between. The CDR3 has 15 amino acids. Germline CDR1 and CDR2: SGHAT and FQDESV (reference sequence). Complete variable domain (other parts from reference TRBV11-1 and TRBJ2-3): EAEVAQSPRYKITEKSQAVAFWCDPISGHATLYWYRQILGQGPELLVQFQDESVVDDSQLPKDRFSAERLKGVDSTLKIQPAELGDSAMYLCASSLPRENTDAQYFGPGTRLTVL.

There are a few counts of this clonotype. The chain combines TRBV11-2 with TRBJ1-2; D is ambiguous. Germline CDR1 reads SGHAT; CDR2 reads FQNNGV. Trimming cost V 0 bases and J 10 bases, with 21 bases left between them. The CDR3 has 16 residues. CDR3 amino acids: CASSLDSVAHSRDYTF. DNA of the CDR3: TGTGCCAGCAGCTTAGATTCGGTAGCCCATTCTCGAGACTACACCTTC.

In its sample, this clonotype was seen a few times. The genes are TRBV7-6 and TRBJ2-2; 9 bases map to TRBD2. This CDR3 comprises 16 residues. CDR1 and CDR2 (germline): SGHVS, FNYEAQ. The CDR3 is CTNSLGTSFYTGELFF. Here the CDR3 DNA reads TGTACCAACAGCTTAGGGACTAGCTTCTACACCGGGGAGCTGTTTTTT.

This clonotype has only a few counts. This may come from a read error, since a much larger clone is one base off. The chain is built from TRBV5-1 and TRBJ1-1; weak D call: TRBD1 (6 bases). V was clipped by 3 bases and J by 4 bases, with 16 bases between them. The CDR3 runs 15 residues. Per the germline V gene, CDR1 is SGHRS and CDR2 is YFSETQ. CDR3 sequence (DNA): TGCGCCAGCAGCTCCAGGGGAAAGGAGAGCACTGAAGCTTTCTTT. Translated: CASSSRGKESTEAFF.

V and J are TRBV10-3 and TRBJ2-7; 7 bases fit TRBD1. This CDR3 has 14 residues. The V segment lost 5 bases and the J segment 13 bases; nucleotides outside the gene matches: 17. Germline V gene data show CDR1 as ENHRY and CDR2 as SYGVKD. The CDR3 protein is CAISLTGLPYEQYF. The CDR3 bases are TGTGCCATCAGTCTGACAGGGCTACCCTACGAACAATACTTC.